This is a list of T cell receptor beta chains from one sample in a study of blood T cell repertoires in COVID-19. The table came from immunoSEQ multiplex PCR; TCRdb's copy has only in-frame clones and leaves some out. This table holds 500,000 or so clones, around 90% found once. The sequencing sample was made of PBMCs or T cells enriched from blood (not recorded which). These receptors came from a woman aged 18-29 years who had recovered from COVID-19. CDR3s include the opening cysteine and the closing phenylalanine or tryptophan. D genes are given only for firm matches. Rows give clone size only sometimes, using once, few, many, or a class for an expanded clone.

cdr3_nt cdr3_aa j_call clone_size d_call v_call
TGCGCCAGCTTCCCCACGGCCTCGGGGGGCCGCACAGATACGCAGTATTTT CASFPTASGGRTDTQYF TRBJ2-3 - - TRBV23-1
TGCACCAGCAGCCAAGAGGAACCGGGACAGGGGCCGTCGCGCTATTACGAGCAGTACTTC CTSSQEEPGQGPSRYYEQYF TRBJ2-7 - - TRBV1
TGTGCCATCAACTCGGGACAGGAGTTTACCTACACCTTC CAINSGQEFTYTF TRBJ1-2 - TRBD1 TRBV10-3
TGCAGTGCCAACCTTGCCTTCGACAGCTACTTT CSANLAFDSYF TRBJ1-6 once - TRBV20-1
TGCGCCAGCAGATCCTCGCACGACAGGAGTACCGGGGAGCTGTTTTTT CASRSSHDRSTGELFF TRBJ2-2 - - TRBV5-1
TGTGCCAGCAGGGGGACTAGCCGGGAGACCCAGTACTTC CASRGTSRETQYF TRBJ2-5 once TRBD2 TRBV2
TGTGCCAGCAGTTCGGGGGGGAATGAGCAGTTCTTC CASSSGGNEQFF TRBJ2-1 - TRBD2 TRBV6-5
TGTGCCAGTACCCCGACCTTCGGGGAGAACACTGAAGCTTTCTTT CASTPTFGENTEAFF TRBJ1-1 - - TRBV19
TGTGCCAGCAGCCTTTACAGGGTAGCTGGCTACACCTTC CASSLYRVAGYTF TRBJ1-2 few - TRBV3-1/TRBV3-2
TGTGCCAGCAGTTGGACAGGGCCCAATCAGCCCCAGCATTTT CASSWTGPNQPQHF TRBJ1-5 - TRBD1 TRBV28
TGTGCCAGCAGTCAGGGGATCGGGGCGGCCGGCGGTGGCTACACCTTC CASSQGIGAAGGGYTF TRBJ1-2 - - TRBV7-3
TGTGCCAGCAGCTTCAGGCTCCCGCACTACACCTTC CASSFRLPHYTF TRBJ1-2 - - TRBV12-3/TRBV12-4
TGTGCCAGCAGCCTTCCGGGACTAGCCGTTAATCTGTACGAGCAGTACTTC CASSLPGLAVNLYEQYF TRBJ2-7 many TRBD2 TRBV7-3
TGCAGCGTTGAGGGGGGGGAGGTCACTGAAGCTTTCTTT CSVEGGEVTEAFF TRBJ1-1 once - TRBV29-1